The 9 T cell receptor beta chains given below trace back to one sample, sequenced in a study of shared clonotypes between healthy human individuals. The protocol was immunoSEQ multiplex PCR, while the TCRdb copy is restricted to in-frame clones and leaves out a portion. The sample lists a few million clones; 85% to 95% were seen once. Sequencing input: naive CD4+ T cells sorted from blood. As for subset: CD45RA+ positively selected. These receptors were obtained from a man aged 18 to 30 in good health.

The chain combines TRBV28 with TRBJ2-2; D may be TRBD1 (5 bases). This CDR3 spans 14 amino acids. CDR1 and CDR2 from the germline V gene are MDHEN and SYDVKM. Trimming removed 10 bases from V and 1 base from J, with 13 bases in between. CDR3 protein: CATPTGQNTGELFF. The DNA of the CDR3 is TGTGCCACCCCAACAGGACAGAACACCGGGGAGCTGTTTTTT.

J is TRBJ1-5 and V is TRBV4-3; no firm D call. V gave up 0 bases and J gave up 6 bases, with 9 bases separating them. Germline V gene sequence: CDR1 LGHNA, CDR2 YSLEER. The CDR3 has 14 residues. The DNA of the CDR3 is TGCGCCAGCAGCCAAGATTGGGGAGGTCAGCCCCAGCATTTT. Its protein is CASSQDWGGQPQHF.

As concerns this clone: The same CDR3 also results from other DNA sequences found in this sample. The CDR3 region is CASSAQGNYGYTF. In DNA, the CDR3 is TGTGCCAGCTCTGCACAGGGAAACTATGGCTACACCTTC. The V call is TRBV18, the J call TRBJ1-2, with D possibly being TRBD1 (6 bases). The CDR3 extends over 13 amino acids. Germline-derived CDR1 and CDR2 are KGHSH and LQKENI. V gave up 6 bases and J gave up 2 bases, with 10 bases separating them.

This clone appeared a few times. The chain couples TRBV29-1 to TRBJ1-6; 7 bases map to TRBD1. From germline, CDR1 is SQVTM and CDR2 ANQGSEA. Germline trimming cut 7 bases from V and 7 bases from J; bases unmatched to any gene: 4. The CDR3 covers 12 residues. CDR3: CSAGTANSPLHF. The CDR3 nucleotides read TGCAGCGCCGGGACAGCCAATTCACCCCTCCACTTT.

With respect to this clone: Other DNA sequences within the sample encode an identical CDR3. The CDR3 protein is CASSPTGNYGYTF. The CDR3 DNA sequence: TGTGCCAGCAGCCCAACAGGGAACTATGGCTACACCTTC. This chain uses TRBV9 with TRBJ1-2; perhaps TRBD1 as D (6 bases). Trimming left V 4 bases short and J 2 bases short, with 9 bases between. Germline loops: CDR1 SGDLS, CDR2 YYNGEE. CDR3 size: 13 residues.

V gene TRBV30 combines with J gene TRBJ1-2; D not certain. This CDR3 spans 13 amino acids. The germline gives CDR1 GTSNPN, CDR2 SVGIG (reference sequence). Trimming took off 4 bases at V and 4 bases at J, with 13 bases between the two ends. The CDR3 nucleotides read TGTGCCTGGAATTATCGGTCAGCCTATGGCTACACCTTC. Translation gives CAWNYRSAYGYTF.

The chain has TRBV30 and TRBJ2-5; TRBD1 matches at 8 bases. Germline V lookup: CDR1 GTSNPN, CDR2 SVGIG (reference sequence). The V and J ends lost 5 bases and 1 base, in that order; junction bases with no gene match: 3. CDR3 length: 13 amino acids. In nucleotides, the CDR3 is TGTGCCTGGGGGACAGGTCCCCAAGAGACCCAGTACTTC. Protein sequence: CAWGTGPQETQYF. The whole variable domain, filled in from reference TRBV30 and TRBJ2-5, reads SQTIHQWPATLVQPVGSPLSLECTVEGTSNPNLYWYRQAAGRGLQLLFYSVGIGQISSEVPQNLSASRPQDRQFILSSKKLLLSDSGFYLCAWGTGPQETQYFGPGTRLLVL.

V and J are TRBV9 and TRBJ2-5; TRBD1 or TRBD2 may be the D gene (5 bases each). CDR1 SGDLS and CDR2 YYNGEE come from the germline V gene. V was cut by 3 bases and J by 11 bases, with 17 bases left in between. The CDR3 length is 13 residues. CDR3: CASSEQLLGEQYF. The CDR3 nucleotides read TGTGCCAGCAGCGAACAGCTTCTGGGGGAGCAGTACTTC.

Of note for this clone: The identical CDR3 is also encoded by other nucleotide sequences in the sample. This chain uses TRBV7-3 with TRBJ2-1; 8 nucleotides line up with TRBD1. V gave up 6 bases and J gave up 4 bases; unmatched junction bases: 5. The V gene's germline CDR1 is SGHTA and CDR2 FQGTGA. This CDR3 comprises 14 residues. The CDR3 spells CASSPGQAYNEQFF. CDR3 DNA sequence: TGTGCCAGCAGTCCGGGACAGGCGTACAATGAGCAGTTCTTC.